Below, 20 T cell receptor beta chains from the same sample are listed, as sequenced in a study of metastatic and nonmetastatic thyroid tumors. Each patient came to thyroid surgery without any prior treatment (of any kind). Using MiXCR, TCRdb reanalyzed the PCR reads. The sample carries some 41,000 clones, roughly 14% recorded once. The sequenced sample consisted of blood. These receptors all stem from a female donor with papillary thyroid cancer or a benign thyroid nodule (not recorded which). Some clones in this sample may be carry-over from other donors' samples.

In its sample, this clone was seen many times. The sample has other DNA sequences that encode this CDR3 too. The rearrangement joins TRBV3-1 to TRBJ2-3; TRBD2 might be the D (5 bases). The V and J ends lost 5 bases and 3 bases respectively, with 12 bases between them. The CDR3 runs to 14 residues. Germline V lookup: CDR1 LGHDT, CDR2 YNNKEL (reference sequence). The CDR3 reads CASSETRETDTQYF. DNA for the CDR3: TGTGCCAGCAGCGAGACGAGGGAAACAGATACGCAGTATTTT.

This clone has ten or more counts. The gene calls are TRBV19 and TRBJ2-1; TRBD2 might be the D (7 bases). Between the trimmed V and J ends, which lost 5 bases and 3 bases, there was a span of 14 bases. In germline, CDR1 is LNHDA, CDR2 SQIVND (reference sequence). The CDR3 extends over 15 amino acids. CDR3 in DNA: TGTGCCAGTAGTCTAGGGGGGGGGTACTACAATGAGCAGTTCTTC. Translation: CASSLGGGYYNEQFF.

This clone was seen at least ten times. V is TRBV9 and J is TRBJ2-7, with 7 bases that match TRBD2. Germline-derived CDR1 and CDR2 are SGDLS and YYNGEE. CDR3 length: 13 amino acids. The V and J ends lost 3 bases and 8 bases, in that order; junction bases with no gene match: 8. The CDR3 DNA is TGTGCCAGCAGCGGGGGAGGGTCCCACAAGCAGTACTTC. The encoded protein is CASSGGGSHKQYF. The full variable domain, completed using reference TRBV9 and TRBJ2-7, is DSGVTQTPKHLITATGQRVTLRCSPRSGDLSVYWYQQSLDQGLQFLIQYYNGEERAKGNILERFSAQQFPDLHSELNLSSLELGDSALYFCASSGGGSHKQYFGPGTRLTVT.

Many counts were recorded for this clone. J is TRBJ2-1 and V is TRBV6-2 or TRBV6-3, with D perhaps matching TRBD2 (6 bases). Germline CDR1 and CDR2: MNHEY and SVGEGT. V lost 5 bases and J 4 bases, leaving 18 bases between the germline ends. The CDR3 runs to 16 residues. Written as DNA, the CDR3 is TGTGCCAGCAGTCAATCCCCGGGAGTCGCGTACAATGAGCAGTTCTTC. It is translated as CASSQSPGVAYNEQFF.

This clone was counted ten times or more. The CDR3 region has the DNA TGTGCCAGCAGTTACTCGGGGGCGACTAGGCAGCCCCAGCATTTT. The encoded protein is CASSYSGATRQPQHF. The chain has TRBV6-5 and TRBJ1-5; the D gene is possibly TRBD1 (6 bases). The CDR3 runs 15 residues. Trimming took 0 bases from V and 7 from J, leaving 13 bases between them. Germline V lookup: CDR1 MNHEY, CDR2 SVGAGI.

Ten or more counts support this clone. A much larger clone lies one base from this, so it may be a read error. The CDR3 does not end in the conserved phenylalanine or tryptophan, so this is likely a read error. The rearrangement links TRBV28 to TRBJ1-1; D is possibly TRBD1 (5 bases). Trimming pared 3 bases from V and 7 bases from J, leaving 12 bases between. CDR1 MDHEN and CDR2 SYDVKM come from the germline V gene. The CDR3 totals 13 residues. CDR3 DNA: TGTGCCAGCAGTTTCTCCAGGGTTGGTGAAGCTTTCTCT. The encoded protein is CASSFSRVGEAFS.

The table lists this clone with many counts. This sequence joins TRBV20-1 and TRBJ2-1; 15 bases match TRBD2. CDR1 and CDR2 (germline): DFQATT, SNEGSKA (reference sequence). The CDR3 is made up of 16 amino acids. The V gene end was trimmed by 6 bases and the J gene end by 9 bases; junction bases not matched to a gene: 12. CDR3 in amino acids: CSAMGGPGLAGGEQFF. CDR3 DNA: TGCAGTGCCATGGGCGGACCGGGACTAGCGGGAGGTGAGCAGTTCTTC.

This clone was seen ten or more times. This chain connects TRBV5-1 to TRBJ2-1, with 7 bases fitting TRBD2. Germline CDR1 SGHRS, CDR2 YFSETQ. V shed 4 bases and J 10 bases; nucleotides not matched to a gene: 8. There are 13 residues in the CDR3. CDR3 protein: CASSTLADPEQFF. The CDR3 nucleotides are TGCGCCAGCAGCACCCTAGCGGACCCCGAGCAGTTCTTC.

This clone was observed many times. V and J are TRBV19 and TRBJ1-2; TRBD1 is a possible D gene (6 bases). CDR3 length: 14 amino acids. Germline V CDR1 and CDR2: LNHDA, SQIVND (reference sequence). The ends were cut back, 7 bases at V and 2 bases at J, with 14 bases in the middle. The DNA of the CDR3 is TGTGCCAGTATGAGGGGGGAATGGAACTATGGCTACACCTTC. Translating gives CASMRGEWNYGYTF.

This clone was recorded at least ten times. The CDR3 DNA follows: TGTGCCAGCAGCGTCGCGGCGTACAATGAGCAGTTCTTC. This sequence encodes CASSVAAYNEQFF. The chain is built from TRBV9 and TRBJ2-1, with D unresolved. The CDR3 has 13 residues. V dropped 2 bases and J dropped 4 bases, with 7 bases sitting between them. Germline V gene sequence: CDR1 SGDLS, CDR2 YYNGEE. Full variable domain (missing parts from reference TRBV9 and TRBJ2-1): DSGVTQTPKHLITATGQRVTLRCSPRSGDLSVYWYQQSLDQGLQFLIQYYNGEERAKGNILERFSAQQFPDLHSELNLSSLELGDSALYFCASSVAAYNEQFFGPGTRLTVL.

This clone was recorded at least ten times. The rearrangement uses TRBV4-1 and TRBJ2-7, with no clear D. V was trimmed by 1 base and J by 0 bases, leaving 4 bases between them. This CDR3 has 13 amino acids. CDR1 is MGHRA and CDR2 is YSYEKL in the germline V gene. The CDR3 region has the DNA TGCGCCAGCAGCCAAGGATACTCCTACGAGCAGTACTTC. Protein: CASSQGYSYEQYF.

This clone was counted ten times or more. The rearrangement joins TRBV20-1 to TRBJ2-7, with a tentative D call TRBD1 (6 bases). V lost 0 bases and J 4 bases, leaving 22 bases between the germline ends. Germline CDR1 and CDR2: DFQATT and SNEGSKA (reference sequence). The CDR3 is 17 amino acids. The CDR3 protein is CSARDSPRAGARYEQYF. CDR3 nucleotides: TGCAGTGCTAGAGATTCCCCCAGGGCAGGGGCTCGGTACGAGCAGTACTTC.

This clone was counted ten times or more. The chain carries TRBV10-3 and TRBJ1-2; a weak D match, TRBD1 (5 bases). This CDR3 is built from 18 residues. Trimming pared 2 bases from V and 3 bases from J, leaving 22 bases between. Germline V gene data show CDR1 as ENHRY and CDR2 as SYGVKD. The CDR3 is CAISETQALRGRDYGYTF. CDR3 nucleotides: TGTGCCATCAGTGAGACCCAAGCCTTGAGGGGTCGAGACTATGGCTACACCTTC.

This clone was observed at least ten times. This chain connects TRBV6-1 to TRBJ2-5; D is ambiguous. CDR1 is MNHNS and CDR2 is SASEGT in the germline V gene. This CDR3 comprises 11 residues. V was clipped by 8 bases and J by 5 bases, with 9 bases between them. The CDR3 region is CASSTRETQYF. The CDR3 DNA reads TGTGCCAGCTCAACGAGGGAGACCCAGTACTTC.

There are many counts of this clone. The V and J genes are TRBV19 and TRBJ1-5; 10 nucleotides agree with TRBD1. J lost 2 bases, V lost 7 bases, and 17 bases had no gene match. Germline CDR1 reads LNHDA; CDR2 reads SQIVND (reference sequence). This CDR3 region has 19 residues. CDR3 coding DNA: TGTGCCAGTACCCCCCGCCCGGGACAGGGGATTTTAGGCAATCAGCCCCAGCATTTT. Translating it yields CASTPRPGQGILGNQPQHF.

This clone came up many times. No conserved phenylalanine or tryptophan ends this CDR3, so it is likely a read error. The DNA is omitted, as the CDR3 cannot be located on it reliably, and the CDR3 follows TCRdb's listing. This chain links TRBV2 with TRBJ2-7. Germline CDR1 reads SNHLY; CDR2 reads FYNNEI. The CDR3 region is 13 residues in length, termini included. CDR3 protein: CASSEGVGPTTEI.

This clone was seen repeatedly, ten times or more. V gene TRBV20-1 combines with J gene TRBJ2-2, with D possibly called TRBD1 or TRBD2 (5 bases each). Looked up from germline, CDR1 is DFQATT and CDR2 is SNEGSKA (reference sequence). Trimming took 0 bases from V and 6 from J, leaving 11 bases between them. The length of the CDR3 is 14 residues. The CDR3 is CSARDEGSSGELFF. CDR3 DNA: TGCAGTGCTAGAGATGAGGGGTCTTCCGGGGAGCTGTTTTTT.

The CDR3 DNA sequence: TGCAGTGCGGCTCCCGGGACAGGGGGTACCTACGAGCAGTACTTC. This translates into CSAAPGTGGTYEQYF. This chain joins TRBV20-1 and TRBJ2-7, with 11 bases lining up with TRBD1. The CDR3 extends over 15 amino acids. The V segment lost 6 bases and the J segment 2 bases; nucleotides outside the gene matches: 9. Germline CDR1 is DFQATT and CDR2 is SNEGSKA (reference sequence).

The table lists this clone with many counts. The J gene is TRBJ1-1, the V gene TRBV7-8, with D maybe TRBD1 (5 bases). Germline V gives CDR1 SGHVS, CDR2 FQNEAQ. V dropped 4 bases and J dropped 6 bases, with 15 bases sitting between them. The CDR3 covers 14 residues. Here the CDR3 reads CASSSLGGRAEAFF. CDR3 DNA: TGTGCCAGCAGCTCCTTGGGGGGGAGGGCTGAAGCTTTCTTT. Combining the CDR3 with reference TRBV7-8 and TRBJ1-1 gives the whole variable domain GAGVSQSPRYKVAKRGQDVALRCDPISGHVSLFWYQQALGQGPEFLTYFQNEAQLDKSGLPSDRFFAERPEGSVSTLKIQRTQQEDSAVYLCASSSLGGRAEAFFGQGTRLTVV.

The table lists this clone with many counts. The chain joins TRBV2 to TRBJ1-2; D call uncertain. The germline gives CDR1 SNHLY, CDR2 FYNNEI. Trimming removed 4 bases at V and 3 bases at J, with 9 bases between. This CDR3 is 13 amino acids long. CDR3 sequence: CASSGGNYYGYTF. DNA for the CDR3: TGTGCCAGCAGTGGAGGCAACTACTATGGCTACACCTTC.